A single sample gave rise to the 18 T cell receptor beta chains below, sequenced in a study of PD-1 blockade in mismatch repair-deficient tumors. This table comes from immunoSEQ multiplex PCR, and its TCRdb copy is limited to in-frame clones, with some not included. The sample carries under 75,000 clones, around 88% recorded once. Sequencing was performed on peripheral blood, taken 52 weeks after starting pembrolizumab. The receptors were gathered from an adult with mismatch repair-deficient cancer.

The chain carries TRBV27 and TRBJ2-1, with 10 nucleotides matching TRBD2. The J segment lost 8 bases and the V segment lost 0 bases, leaving 13 bases of the junction unmatched. CDR3 size: 18 residues. Germline V gene sequence: CDR1 MNHEY, CDR2 SMNVEV (reference sequence). CDR3 coding DNA: TGTGCCAGCAGTTTATCGGATGCTAGCGGGAGTCGTGGGTATGAGCAGTTCTTC. Translating it yields CASSLSDASGSRGYEQFF.

V is TRBV13 and J is TRBJ2-3; D tentatively fits TRBD1 or TRBD2 (6 bases each). This CDR3 is 16 amino acids long. V dropped 5 bases and J dropped 1 base, with 16 bases sitting between them. Germline lookup yields CDR1 PRHDT and CDR2 FYEKMQ (reference sequence). CDR3 coding DNA: TGTGCCAGCAGCCCCGGGGGCACGAGAGGCACAGATACGCAGTATTTT. This encodes CASSPGGTRGTDTQYF.

This sequence joins TRBV5-5 and TRBJ1-4, with D possibly matching TRBD1 (6 bases). The CDR3 totals 12 residues. V was cut by 1 base and J by 10 bases, with 8 bases left in between. CDR1 and CDR2 (germline): SGHKS, YYEKEE (reference sequence). CDR3 DNA sequence: TGTGCCAGCAGCTTGACAGGGAGAAAACTGTTTTTT. As protein: CASSLTGRKLFF.

The J gene is TRBJ2-5, the V gene TRBV12-5, with a tentative D call TRBD1 (6 bases). Germline CDR1 and CDR2: LGHNT and FRNRAP. Trimming removed 3 bases at V and 0 bases at J, with 32 bases between. The CDR3 is 22 residues long. The CDR3: CASGFRPGGFGLLGTYQETQYF. The CDR3 coding sequence is TGTGCTAGTGGTTTTAGGCCTGGGGGCTTCGGACTGCTCGGGACATACCAAGAGACCCAGTACTTC.

The chain employs TRBV11-1 and TRBJ2-1; 7 bases align to TRBD2. The CDR3 totals 18 residues. J was trimmed by 0 bases and V by 1 base; bases with no gene match: 9. Germline CDR1 reads SGHAT; CDR2 reads FQDESV (reference sequence). The CDR3 nucleotides are TGTGCCAGCAGCTTAGTATATCTAGCGGTTAGCTCCTACAATGAGCAGTTCTTC. Its translation: CASSLVYLAVSSYNEQFF.

Relative to its sample, this clone is medium-sized. V is TRBV4-2 and J is TRBJ2-3; D not certain. This CDR3 contains 16 residues. The ends were cut back, 0 bases at V and 0 bases at J, with 10 bases in the middle. Germline CDR1 and CDR2: LGHNA and YNFKEQ. This chain's CDR3 is CASSQEGSGSTDTQYF. Here the CDR3 DNA reads TGTGCCAGCAGCCAAGAGGGGTCCGGGAGCACAGATACGCAGTATTTT.

In its sample, this clone was seen once. The chain links TRBV19 to TRBJ1-1, with 9 bases lining up with TRBD1. The CDR3 is 17 residues long. The germline CDR1 and CDR2 sequences are LNHDA and SQIVND (reference sequence). Losses at the gene ends were 6 bases for V and 0 bases for J; bases not matched to a gene: 11. In nucleotides, the CDR3 is TGTGCCAGTAGGCCCGGGACAGGGACGTTTATGAACACTGAAGCTTTCTTT. Residues: CASRPGTGTFMNTEAFF.

V is TRBV2 and J is TRBJ1-2, with D perhaps matching TRBD1 (6 bases). CDR1 SNHLY and CDR2 FYNNEI come from the germline V gene. V was cut by 7 bases and J by 7 bases, with 22 bases left in between. This CDR3 has 15 amino acids. The CDR3 bases are TGTGCCAGCATTGGGGGGCATTTGGGCAGGGCTGGCTACACCTTC. The encoded protein is CASIGGHLGRAGYTF.

V gene TRBV7-9 combines with J gene TRBJ2-4; 7 positions agree with TRBD1. CDR3 length: 17 residues. Germline CDR1 and CDR2: SEHNR and FQNEAQ (reference sequence). The ends lost 5 bases at V and 1 base at J; junction bases unmatched: 11. CDR3 residues: CASSLTKQGWAKNIQYF. The CDR3 coding sequence is TGTGCCAGCAGCCTAACGAAACAGGGGTGGGCCAAAAACATTCAGTACTTC.

The rearrangement joins TRBV6-1 to TRBJ2-5; no clear D. Gene TRBJ2-7 matches the end of the DNA better, so the J call may be wrong. Looked up from germline, CDR1 is MNHNS and CDR2 is SASEGT. CDR3 length: 14 residues. The CDR3 protein is CASSEAAVSYEQYF. Here the CDR3 DNA reads TGTGCCAGCAGTGAAGCGGCAGTCTCCTACGAGCAGTACTTC.

The chain couples TRBV5-6 to TRBJ2-1; D uncertain. CDR1 is SGHDT, CDR2 YYEEEE, per germline. The V gene lost 3 bases and the J gene lost 8 bases, with 12 bases spanning the gap. This CDR3 is 13 amino acids long. The CDR3 reads CASSYGRGDEQFF. CDR3 sequence (DNA): TGTGCCAGCAGCTACGGCCGTGGGGATGAGCAGTTCTTC.

This rearrangement joins TRBV7-3 to TRBJ2-3; possibly TRBD1 for D (6 bases). Germline V gene lookup returns CDR1 SGHTA and CDR2 FQGTGA. The CDR3 extends over 14 amino acids. V shed 5 bases and J shed 4 bases, with 13 bases lying between them. The CDR3 nucleotides read TGTGCCAGCAGCCCAGGGGATAGCCCAGATACGCAGTATTTT. This sequence encodes CASSPGDSPDTQYF.

CDR3 DNA: TGCGCCAGCAGCCAGGACGGGAACTATGGCTACACCTTC. This sequence encodes CASSQDGNYGYTF. The V and J genes are TRBV5-1 and TRBJ1-2; D call uncertain. The CDR3 is 13 amino acids. V lost 4 bases to trimming and J lost 2 bases, with 9 bases between them. In germline, CDR1 is SGHRS, CDR2 YFSETQ.

This rearrangement joins TRBV18 to TRBJ2-3; D is ambiguous. Germline CDR1 KGHSH, CDR2 LQKENI. The CDR3 runs to 15 residues. Trimming shortened V by 2 bases and J by 0 bases, and 9 bases separated the two germline ends. CDR3 region: CASSPMASSTDTQYF. The CDR3, as DNA: TGTGCCAGCTCACCAATGGCCTCGAGCACAGATACGCAGTATTTT. The whole variable domain, remainder taken from reference TRBV18 and TRBJ2-3, is NAGVMQNPRHLVRRRGQEARLRCSPMKGHSHVYWYRQLPEEGLKFMVYLQKENIIDESGMPKERFSAEFPKEGPSILRIQQVVRGDSAAYFCASSPMASSTDTQYFGPGTRLTVL.

This chain joins TRBV5-6 and TRBJ2-5, with 9 bases aligning to TRBD1. Per germline, CDR1 SGHDT and CDR2 YYEEEE. V shed 4 bases, J shed 0 bases, and the junction held 7 bases outside the gene matches. CDR3 length equals 16 residues. This CDR3 is CASSHRQGEYQETQYF. CDR3 DNA sequence: TGTGCCAGCAGCCACAGACAGGGGGAATACCAAGAGACCCAGTACTTC. Based on the CDR3 plus reference TRBV5-6 and TRBJ2-5, the full variable domain is DAGVTQSPTHLIKTRGQQVTLRCSPKSGHDTVSWYQQALGQGPQFIFQYYEEEERQRGNFPDRFSGHQFPNYSSELNVNALLLGDSALYLCASSHRQGEYQETQYFGPGTRLLVL.

This clone was found once. This chain uses TRBV28 with TRBJ1-1; the D gene is possibly TRBD1 (5 bases). Per germline, CDR1 MDHEN and CDR2 SYDVKM. Trimming took 5 bases from V and 11 from J, leaving 18 bases between them. This CDR3 comprises 13 residues. The CDR3 here is CASSRNVGGTAFF. CDR3 bases: TGTGCCAGCAGTAGGAACGTGGGGGGAACGGCTTTCTTT.

J is TRBJ1-1 and V is TRBV11-2, with D perhaps matching TRBD1 (6 bases). The CDR3 sequence is 16 residues long. Germline V lookup: CDR1 SGHAT, CDR2 FQNNGV. The V and J ends lost 1 base and 8 bases respectively, with 20 bases between them. The CDR3 is CASSLVRGTGLPEAFF. The CDR3 nucleotides read TGTGCCAGCAGCTTAGTCAGGGGAACAGGGTTGCCAGAAGCTTTCTTT.

The chain employs TRBV6-4 and TRBJ1-5, with TRBD1 matching over 12 bases. The germline V gene encodes CDR1 MRHNA and CDR2 SNTAGT. V shed 6 bases, J shed 2 bases, and the junction held 11 bases outside the gene matches. CDR3 length: 18 amino acids. CDR3 sequence reads: CASRTRDRGRLGNQPQHF. DNA of the CDR3: TGTGCCAGCAGGACCCGGGACAGGGGGCGTCTAGGCAATCAGCCCCAGCATTTT.